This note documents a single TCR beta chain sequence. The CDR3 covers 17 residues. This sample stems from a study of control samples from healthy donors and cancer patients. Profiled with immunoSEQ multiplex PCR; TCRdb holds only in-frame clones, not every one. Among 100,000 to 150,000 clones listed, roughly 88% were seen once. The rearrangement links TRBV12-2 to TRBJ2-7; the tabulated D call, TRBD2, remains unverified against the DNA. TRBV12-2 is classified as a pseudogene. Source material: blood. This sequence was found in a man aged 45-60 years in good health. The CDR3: CASRFRTSGALRVEQYF. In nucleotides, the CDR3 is TGTGCAAGTCGCTTCCGGACTAGCGGGGCCTTACGGGTCGAGCAGTACTTC.